These 15 T cell receptor beta chains came from one sample sequenced in a study of CD8 T cells in ankylosing spondylitis. Findings of the study overall: For ankylosing spondylitis blood, a TCR beta motif of about eight highly homologous variants appeared characteristic.

The antigens for these receptors are not known. TCRdb passed the 5' RACE reads through MiXCR, listing each CDR3 protein once. The sample contains roughly 440,000 distinct CDR3 sequences, 17% of which appear only once. The source material was blood, either unsorted or a sorted T cell fraction (not recorded which). All receptors derive from a male donor with ankylosing spondylitis.

In this sample, this clonotype turned up many times. This chain links TRBV24-1 with TRBJ1-5; TRBD1 is a possible D gene (6 bases). V was clipped by 3 bases and J by 13 bases, with 18 bases between them. Germline V gives CDR1 KGHDR, CDR2 SFDVKD. This CDR3 is built from 14 residues. CDR3 sequence reads: CATSDRRVPGAQHF. For the CDR3, the DNA is TGTGCCACCAGTGATCGCCGGGTCCCGGGGGCACAGCATTTT.

The chain's CDR3 is CAISGGVAGWSYEQYF. Written as DNA, the CDR3 is TGTGCCATCAGTGGAGGGGTTGCTGGCTGGTCCTACGAGCAGTACTTC. This sequence joins TRBV10-3 and TRBJ2-7; D assignment may be TRBD1 or TRBD2 (5 bases each). The CDR3 consists of 16 residues. The germline gives CDR1 ENHRY, CDR2 SYGVKD. Trimming took off 4 bases at V and 1 base at J, with 17 bases between the two ends.

This clonotype was counted only a few times. The gene calls are TRBV3-1 and TRBJ1-2, with D unresolved. Germline assignment: CDR1 LGHDT and CDR2 YNNKEL (reference sequence). The CDR3 spans 11 residues. Trimming took off 6 bases at V and 8 bases at J, with 10 bases between the two ends. CDR3 DNA: TGTGCCAGCAGTGAAACCGGGGGCTACACCTTC. Translation gives CASSETGGYTF.

The table lists this clonotype with a few counts. The chain links TRBV12-3 or TRBV12-4 to TRBJ2-3, with TRBD2 identical over 7 bases. V lost 6 bases and J lost 4; bases outside the gene matches: 10. The CDR3 runs 15 residues. CDR3 in amino acids: CASSGLAGVPDTQYF. The CDR3 nucleotides are TGTGCCAGCAGCGGACTGGCGGGAGTACCAGATACGCAGTATTTT.

Written as DNA, the CDR3 is TGTGCCAGCAGGAAACAGGGTTACGAGCAGTACTTC. Amino acids: CASRKQGYEQYF. The rearrangement joins TRBV2 to TRBJ2-7, with TRBD1 as a possible D gene (6 bases). V lost 6 bases and J 4 bases, leaving 10 bases between the germline ends. The CDR3 consists of 12 residues. The germline CDR1 and CDR2 sequences are SNHLY and FYNNEI.

This clonotype was seen more than once but under ten times. The gene calls are TRBV20-1 and TRBJ2-1, with a weak D call TRBD1 (6 bases). Germline CDR1 DFQATT, CDR2 SNEGSKA (reference sequence). The CDR3 is 12 residues long. The ends were cut back, 0 bases at V and 15 bases at J, with 15 bases in the middle. In DNA form, the CDR3 reads TGCAGTGCTAGAGACTCAGGGGCTAGGCGGTTCTTC. It encodes CSARDSGARRFF.

Here the CDR3 DNA reads TGTGCCAGCAGCGGGGGGGGGAAAAGCACAGATACGCAGTATTTT. Encoded protein: CASSGGGKSTDTQYF. The V gene is TRBV5-4, the J gene TRBJ2-3; TRBD2 matches 7 bases. This CDR3 has 15 amino acids. Unmatched junction bases numbered 5, after V lost 4 bases and J lost 0 bases. CDR1 and CDR2 (germline): SGHNT, YYREEE (reference sequence). The complete variable domain, with remaining parts taken from reference TRBV5-4 and TRBJ2-3, reads ETGVTQSPTHLIKTRGQQVTLRCSSQSGHNTVSWYQQALGQGPQFIFQYYREEENGRGNFPPRFSGLQFPNYSSELNVNALELDDSALYLCASSGGGKSTDTQYFGPGTRLTVL.

The rearrangement uses TRBV6-1 and TRBJ2-7; a weak D match, TRBD1 (6 bases). The CDR3 consists of 16 residues. V was pared by 7 bases and J by 6 bases, with 25 bases between. CDR1 and CDR2 from the germline V gene are MNHNS and SASEGT. CDR3 residues: CASIDILRDNTREQYF. CDR3 sequence (DNA): TGTGCCAGCATTGATATTCTCCGGGACAATACGCGCGAGCAGTACTTC.

This clonotype appeared a few times. The chain joins TRBV4-1 to TRBJ1-6, with D unclear. This CDR3 contains 15 residues. The germline V gene has CDR1 MGHRA and CDR2 YSYEKL. V was trimmed by 0 bases and J by 4 bases, leaving 7 bases between them. The DNA for the CDR3 is TGCGCCAGCAGCCAAGATGGATTTTATAATTCACCCCTCCACTTT. This translates into CASSQDGFYNSPLHF.

This CDR3 is CASSAENIQYF. CDR3 coding DNA: TGTGCCAGCAGTGCGGAAAACATTCAGTACTTC. This sequence joins TRBV7-9 and TRBJ2-4; D unresolved. Germline V gene lookup returns CDR1 SEHNR and CDR2 FQNEAQ (reference sequence). V gave up 6 bases and J gave up 5 bases, with 5 bases separating them. The CDR3 contains 11 residues.

The rearrangement uses TRBV5-1 and TRBJ1-1; 8 bases are shared with TRBD1. CDR1 is SGHRS and CDR2 is YFSETQ in the germline V gene. The CDR3 covers 14 residues. Unmatched junction bases numbered 6, after V lost 3 bases and J lost 5 bases. CDR3 loop: CASSSPGGATEAFF. CDR3 sequence (DNA): TGCGCCAGCAGCTCTCCAGGGGGCGCAACTGAAGCTTTCTTT.

V and J are TRBV15 and TRBJ1-5, with a tentative D call TRBD1 (6 bases). CDR1 and CDR2 (germline): LNHNV, YYDKDF (reference sequence). The CDR3 has 14 amino acids. Trimming removed 7 bases from V and 3 bases from J, with 13 bases in between. The CDR3 protein is CATTSQGYNQPQHF. The CDR3 DNA is TGTGCCACCACTTCACAGGGCTACAATCAGCCCCAGCATTTT.

This sequence joins TRBV4-1 and TRBJ2-7; maybe TRBD1 (7 bases). V was cut by 11 bases and J by 1 base, with 24 bases left in between. There are 16 residues in the CDR3. Germline values: CDR1 MGHRA, CDR2 YSYEKL. The CDR3 spells CAEGAGEEYGSYEQYF. The DNA of the CDR3 is TGCGCCGAGGGGGCCGGGGAGGAATATGGGTCCTACGAGCAGTACTTC.

V usage is TRBV5-1 and J usage is TRBJ1-3; 8 nucleotides line up with TRBD1. V was clipped by 0 bases and J by 1 base; unmatched bases: 3. Germline loops: CDR1 SGHRS, CDR2 YFSETQ. This CDR3 has 16 amino acids. DNA of the CDR3: TGCGCCAGCAGCTTGGGACAGGGGATTTCTGGAAACACCATATATTTT. Its translation: CASSLGQGISGNTIYF. The full variable domain, completed using reference TRBV5-1 and TRBJ1-3, is KAGVTQTPRYLIKTRGQQVTLSCSPISGHRSVSWYQQTPGQGLQFLFEYFSETQRNKGNFPGRFSGRQFSNSRSEMNVSTLELGDSALYLCASSLGQGISGNTIYFGEGSWLTVV.

In its sample, this clonotype was seen a few times. The chain combines TRBV20-1 with TRBJ1-5, with TRBD1 as a possible D gene (6 bases). This CDR3 is 16 amino acids long. Deletions cut 1 base from V and 2 bases from J, with 15 bases between. Germline values: CDR1 DFQATT, CDR2 SNEGSKA (reference sequence). This CDR3 reads CSARGGGEVGNQPQHF. The CDR3 region has the DNA TGCAGTGCTAGAGGAGGGGGAGAGGTTGGCAATCAGCCCCAGCATTTT.